This T cell receptor beta chain appears in the sequencing data of a study of blood T cell repertoires in COVID-19 (dated by TCRdb to about 2020). In terms of the full investigation: Samples from collaborators originated in the United States, Italy and Spain and spanned both the acute and convalescent phases of COVID-19. The samples were drawn from two sources: the first 160 participants of the ongoing ImmuneRACE study, and 1,254 subjects contributed by 6 global collaborators. The dataset comprised deeply sampled blood TCRbeta repertoires from subjects exposed to, actively infected with, or recovered from COVID-19. The repertoires were made available in a free public database intended to serve as a resource for research on the immune response to SARS-CoV-2. A de-identified subject ID, COVID-19 status, age in years and sex were almost always included in the sample metadata. Where available, HLA class I and class II types were taken from metadata supplied by the sample provider and were not determined by assay-based typing. The material from the prospective study consisted of cDNA or gDNA derived from T cells, B-cell-depleted T cells, or PBMCs. Findings and caveats that apply to the study as a whole: Clinical and demographic metadata were provided uncurated, with the amount varying by source and participant.

Each collaborating institution followed its own protocols to collect whole blood in K2EDTA tubes. Collaborator samples were shipped for TCRbeta analysis as frozen whole blood, isolated PBMCs, or DNA extracted from either sample type. TCRbeta CDR3 regions were amplified from genomic DNA using the immunoSEQ Assay, a bias-controlled multiplex PCR. The original pipeline was this. Within the assay, amplification of reference gene primers was used to estimate how many nucleated cells each sample contained. To quantify the absolute abundance of each unique TCRbeta CDR3 rearrangement, sequence reads were collapsed and filtered. For each sample, productive Simpson clonality was calculated by taking the square root of Simpson's diversity index across productive rearrangements. The table comes from immuneACCESS by way of TCRdb, which keeps in-frame sequences with V and J called. Part of the clones is missing from these tables; in studies checked, under half for an unresolved V gene and the rest for unknown reasons. V and J calls plus clone size are reproduced from that table; the DNA served to infer D and trimming. The sample table shows over 300,000 clones, and around 89% are seen once. The top ten clones comprise around 1.2% of the sample.

The germline ends are 20 bases apart after V is trimmed by 3 bases and J by 12 bases. CDR1 and CDR2, looked up from the germline V gene (reference sequence), are DFQATT and SNEGSKA. Measured from the cysteine to the phenylalanine, the CDR3 is 13 residues long. Only CDR3 DNA remains: 39 bases, in frame from the first base. The count of this clone is one. Its antigen remains unidentified. No much larger clonotype is one base removed from it; base qualities were not supplied. Material for sequencing was peripheral blood. This sequence uses TRBV20-1 and TRBJ1-2, and the D gene may be TRBD1, 5 bases matching. This clonotype originated in a man aged 35 to 55 with acute or convalescent COVID-19. The CDR3 here reads CSASFGRADYDTF. The sequence in DNA is TGCAGTGCTAGTTTCGGCAGGGCCGATTATGACACCTTC.